Below are 6 T cell receptor beta chains sequenced from a single sample in a study of blood T cell repertoires in COVID-19. Generated by immunoSEQ multiplex PCR, the TCRdb table keeps only in-frame clones and is missing some. The data contain 150,000 to 200,000 clones, about 80% of them singletons. The sample taken for sequencing was PBMCs or T cells enriched from blood (not recorded which). The receptors originated from a man aged 50 to 59 who had recovered from COVID-19.

This chain joins TRBV14 and TRBJ2-5; 9 bases map to TRBD1. The trim removed 5 bases at V and 4 bases at J, leaving 11 bases unmatched. Germline V gives CDR1 SGHDN, CDR2 FVKESK. The CDR3 has 16 amino acids. In DNA form, the CDR3 reads TGTGCCAGCAGCGCCTGGACAGGGGCGTCGGTAGAGACCCAGTACTTC. As protein: CASSAWTGASVETQYF.

With regard to this clone: The same CDR3 can be traced to other DNA sequences in this sample. The chain employs TRBV6-5 and TRBJ2-7; tentatively, D is TRBD1 (5 bases). Germline CDR1 is MNHEY and CDR2 is SVGAGI. Trimming took off 6 bases at V and 1 base at J, with 13 bases between the two ends. The CDR3 runs to 14 residues. For the CDR3, the DNA is TGTGCCAGCAGCCCCAGGACACTATCCTACGAGCAGTACTTC. Amino acid sequence: CASSPRTLSYEQYF.

The rearrangement joins TRBV9 to TRBJ2-6, with a tentative D call TRBD2 (5 bases). The V end lost 2 bases, the J end lost 0 bases, and 12 bases lay between the germline ends. Per germline, CDR1 SGDLS and CDR2 YYNGEE. This CDR3 region has 17 residues. The CDR3 bases are TGTGCCAGCAGCGTCGAGCCGGGGATCTCTGGGGCCAACGTCCTGACTTTC. Protein: CASSVEPGISGANVLTF.

The rearrangement joins TRBV2 to TRBJ1-4, with TRBD1 matching 8 bases. CDR1 is SNHLY and CDR2 is FYNNEI in the germline V gene. The V segment lost 3 bases and the J segment 8 bases; nucleotides outside the gene matches: 11. This CDR3 is built from 16 residues. The CDR3 region is CASSDLPQGAGEKLFF. The DNA for the CDR3 is TGTGCCAGCAGTGACCTTCCCCAGGGGGCCGGAGAAAAACTGTTTTTT.

The J gene is TRBJ1-1, the V gene TRBV25-1, with D uncertain. Germline CDR1 reads MGHDK; CDR2 reads SYGVNS. CDR3 size: 11 residues. V was cut by 5 bases and J by 14 bases, with 15 bases left in between. The CDR3 sequence: CASSTASGLFF. CDR3 DNA sequence: TGTGCCAGCAGTACCGCGTCAGGTCTGTTCTTT. Using reference TRBV25-1 and TRBJ1-1 for the parts outside the CDR3, the full variable domain is EADIYQTPRYLVIGTGKKITLECSQTMGHDKMYWYQQDPGMELHLIHYSYGVNSTEKGDLSSESTVSRIRTEHFPLTLESARPSHTSQYLCASSTASGLFFGQGTRLTVV.

V is TRBV27 and J is TRBJ2-5, with a tentative D call TRBD1 (5 bases). Germline assignment: CDR1 MNHEY and CDR2 SMNVEV (reference sequence). V was cut by 3 bases and J by 1 base, with 15 bases left in between. The CDR3 spans 16 residues. CDR3 region: CASSFLVPGAQETQYF. The CDR3 DNA reads TGTGCCAGCAGTTTTCTGGTTCCTGGGGCCCAAGAGACCCAGTACTTC.